This T cell receptor beta chain was sequenced in a study of shared T cell receptors in the human thymus. There are 18 residues in the CDR3. Germline CDR1 reads SEHNR; CDR2 reads FQNEAQ (reference sequence). Germline trimming cut 4 bases from V and 3 bases from J; bases unmatched to any gene: 9. Clones were sequenced by immunoSEQ multiplex PCR, and TCRdb holds only the in-frame ones, with some missing. The repertoire holds 540,000 or so clones, approximately 78% seen once, with 0.013% in the top ten. These same data were also listed under a study on human thymus T cells. Per that paper: Donors were healthy Finnish infants having corrective surgery for congenital heart defects. From resections taken during corrective heart surgery, the thymus tissue was obtained. Usage of V and J genes appeared biased in thymic and blood repertoires. Related work found strong thymic repertoire overlap between unrelated individuals.

The sequenced sample consisted of thymocytes. The chain employs TRBV7-9 and TRBJ2-5, with 15 positions matching TRBD2. The source of this sequence is a boy under two years old with a congenital heart defect. CDR3 sequence: CASSCRTSGRVGEETQYF. DNA of the CDR3: TGTGCCAGCAGCTGTCGGACTAGCGGGAGGGTGGGGGAAGAGACCCAGTACTTC. The entire variable domain, with the rest obtained from reference TRBV7-9 and TRBJ2-5, is as follows: DTGVSQNPRHKITKRGQNVTFRCDPISEHNRLYWYRQTLGQGPEFLTYFQNEAQLEKSRLLSDRFSAERPKGSFSTLEIQRTEQGDSAMYLCASSCRTSGRVGEETQYFGPGTRLLVL.